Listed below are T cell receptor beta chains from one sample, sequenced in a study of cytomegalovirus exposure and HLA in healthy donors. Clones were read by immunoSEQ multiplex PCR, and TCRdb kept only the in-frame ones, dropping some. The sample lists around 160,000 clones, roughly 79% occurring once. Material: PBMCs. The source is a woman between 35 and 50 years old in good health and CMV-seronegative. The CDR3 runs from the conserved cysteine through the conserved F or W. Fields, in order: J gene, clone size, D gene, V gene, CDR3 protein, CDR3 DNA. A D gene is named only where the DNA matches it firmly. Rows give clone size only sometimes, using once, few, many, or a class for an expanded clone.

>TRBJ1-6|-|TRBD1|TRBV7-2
CASSSGQGFSPLHF
TGTGCCAGCAGCTCCGGACAGGGATTCTCACCCCTCCACTTT
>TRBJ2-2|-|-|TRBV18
CASQNTGELFF
TGTGCCAGCCAAAACACCGGGGAGCTGTTTTTT
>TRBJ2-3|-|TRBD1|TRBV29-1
CSVEGFPGQVTDTQYF
TGCAGCGTTGAGGGATTCCCGGGACAGGTTACAGATACGCAGTATTTT
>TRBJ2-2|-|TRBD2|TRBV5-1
CASSSRLAGVTGELFF
TGCGCCAGCAGCTCCCGGCTAGCGGGTGTCACCGGGGAGCTGTTTTTT
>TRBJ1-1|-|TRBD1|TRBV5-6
CASQTLDRAKKSEAFF
TGTGCCAGCCAGACCTTGGACAGGGCCAAGAAGAGTGAAGCTTTCTTT
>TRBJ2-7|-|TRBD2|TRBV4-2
CASSQQPGIAGDITYEQYF
TGTGCCAGCAGCCAACAACCGGGAATAGCGGGAGATATAACCTACGAGCAGTACTTC
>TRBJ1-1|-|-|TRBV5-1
CASGQGRERGTEAFF
TGCGCCAGCGGCCAAGGCAGGGAAAGGGGCACTGAAGCTTTCTTT
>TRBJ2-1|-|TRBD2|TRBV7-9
CASSLSRGDEQFF
TGTGCCAGCAGTCTCTCACGGGGGGATGAGCAGTTCTTC
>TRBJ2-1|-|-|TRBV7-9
CASSLRQGSYNEQFF
TGTGCCAGCAGCTTAAGGCAGGGCTCCTACAATGAGCAGTTCTTC
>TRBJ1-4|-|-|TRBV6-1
CASSELWAGVEKLFF
TGTGCCAGCAGTGAATTGTGGGCAGGGGTTGAAAAACTGTTTTTT
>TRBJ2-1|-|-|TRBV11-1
CASSSDNEQFF
TGTGCCAGCAGCTCCGACAATGAGCAGTTCTTC
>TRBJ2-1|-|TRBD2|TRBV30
CAWGTGLPHNEQFF
TGTGCCTGGGGAACGGGACTACCTCACAATGAGCAGTTCTTC
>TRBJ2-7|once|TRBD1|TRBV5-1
CASSSTGSGEQYF
TGCGCCAGCAGCTCGACAGGGTCGGGGGAGCAGTACTTC
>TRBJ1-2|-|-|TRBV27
CASRGARGGWDGYTF
TGTGCCAGCAGGGGGGCGAGGGGGGGGTGGGATGGCTACACCTTC
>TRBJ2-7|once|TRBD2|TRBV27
CASRDSGTSAHEQYF
TGTGCCAGCAGGGATTCCGGGACTAGCGCGCACGAGCAGTACTTC
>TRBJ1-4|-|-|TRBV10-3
CAISDLDSSEKLFF
TGTGCCATCAGTGACCTGGACAGTAGTGAAAAACTGTTTTTT
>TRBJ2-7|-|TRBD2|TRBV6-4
CASSDRGLAGAYEQYF
TGTGCCAGCAGTGACAGGGGACTAGCGGGAGCGTACGAGCAGTACTTC
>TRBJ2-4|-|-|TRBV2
CASSPEVLAKNIQYF
TGTGCCAGCAGTCCCGAGGTACTAGCCAAAAACATTCAGTACTTC
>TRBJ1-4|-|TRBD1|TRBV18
CASSPRFVGTANEKLFF
TGTGCCAGCTCACCAAGATTCGTAGGGACAGCTAATGAAAAACTGTTTTTT
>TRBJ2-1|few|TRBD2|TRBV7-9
CASSRTSGYNEQFF
TGTGCCAGCAGCCGGACTAGCGGCTACAATGAGCAGTTCTTC
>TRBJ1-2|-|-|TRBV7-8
CASSVAGSYGYTF
TGTGCCAGCAGCGTGGCGGGGAGCTATGGCTACACCTTC
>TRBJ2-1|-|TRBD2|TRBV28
CASSPPGLALYNEQFF
TGTGCCAGCAGTCCTCCGGGACTAGCCCTATACAATGAGCAGTTCTTC
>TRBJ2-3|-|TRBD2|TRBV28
CASSGTSGRRATDTQYF
TGTGCCAGCAGCGGGACTAGCGGCAGAAGGGCCACAGATACGCAGTATTTT
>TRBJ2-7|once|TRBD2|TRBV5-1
CASSSGTSGRARVGQYF
TGCGCCAGCAGCTCCGGGACTAGCGGGAGGGCCCGGGTTGGGCAGTACTTC
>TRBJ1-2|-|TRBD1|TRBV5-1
CASSRGETGSGGYTF
TGCGCCAGCAGCCGAGGGGAGACAGGGTCTGGTGGCTACACCTTC
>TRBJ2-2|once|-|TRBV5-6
CASSPIGSAANTGELFF
TGTGCCAGCAGCCCCATCGGATCGGCGGCCAACACCGGGGAGCTGTTTTTT
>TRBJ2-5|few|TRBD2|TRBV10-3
CAISPGLAGQETQYF
TGTGCCATCAGCCCAGGACTAGCGGGGCAAGAGACCCAGTACTTC
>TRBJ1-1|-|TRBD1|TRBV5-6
CASSLDPGTVNTEAFF
TGTGCCAGCAGCTTGGATCCCGGGACAGTGAACACTGAAGCTTTCTTT
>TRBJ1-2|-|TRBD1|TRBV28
CASSRTQGGYTF
TGTGCCAGCAGTCGAACACAGGGGGGCTACACCTTC
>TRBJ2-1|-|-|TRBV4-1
CASGPDTFDEQFF
TGCGCCAGCGGCCCGGACACCTTCGATGAGCAGTTCTTC
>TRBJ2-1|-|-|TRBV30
CASGGGGEQFF
TGTGCCTCAGGGGGCGGGGGTGAGCAGTTCTTC
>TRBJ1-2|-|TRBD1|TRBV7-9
CASSLTGGDYGYTF
TGTGCCAGCAGCTTGACAGGGGGCGACTATGGCTACACCTTC
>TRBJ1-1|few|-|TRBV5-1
CASSLPSVDTEAFF
TGCGCCAGCAGTCTACCGTCGGTGGACACTGAAGCTTTCTTT
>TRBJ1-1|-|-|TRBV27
CASSSGRGFDTEAFF
TGTGCCAGCAGTTCCGGAAGGGGGTTTGACACTGAAGCTTTCTTT
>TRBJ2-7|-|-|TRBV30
CAWDTRRGPTGEQYF
TGTGCCTGGGACACTAGGCGGGGACCTACGGGGGAGCAGTACTTC
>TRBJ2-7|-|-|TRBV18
CASSPTSSAEQYF
TGTGCCAGCTCACCGACTAGTTCCGCCGAGCAGTACTTC
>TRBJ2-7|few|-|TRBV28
CASLGVGAIYEQYF
TGTGCCAGCCTAGGTGTAGGGGCGATCTACGAGCAGTACTTC
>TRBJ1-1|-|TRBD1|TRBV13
CASSLRTGDAFF
TGTGCCAGCAGCTTACGGACAGGGGATGCTTTCTTT
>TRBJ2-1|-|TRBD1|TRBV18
CASSPVQQGQNEQFF
TGTGCCAGCTCACCGGTTCAACAGGGACAGAATGAGCAGTTCTTC
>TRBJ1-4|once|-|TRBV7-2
CASSFQGSTNEKLFF
TGTGCCAGCAGCTTTCAGGGTTCAACTAATGAAAAACTGTTTTTT
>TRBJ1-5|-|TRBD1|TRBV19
CASSHRQGLRNQPQHF
TGTGCCAGTAGTCATAGACAGGGATTACGCAATCAGCCCCAGCATTTT
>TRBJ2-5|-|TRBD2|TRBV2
CARAGGPQETQYF
TGTGCCAGAGCGGGAGGGCCCCAAGAGACCCAGTACTTC
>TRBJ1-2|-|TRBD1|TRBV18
CASSYDGQVYGYTF
TGTGCCAGCTCATACGATGGACAGGTCTATGGCTACACCTTC
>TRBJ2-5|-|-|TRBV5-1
CASSLDPPGQQETQYF
TGCGCCAGCAGCTTGGATCCCCCCGGACAGCAAGAGACCCAGTACTTC
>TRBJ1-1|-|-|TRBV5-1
CASSLESFRGEDEAFF
TGCGCCAGCAGCTTGGAATCTTTCAGGGGTGAAGATGAAGCTTTCTTT
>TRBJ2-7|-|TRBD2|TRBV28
CASGLGSGSYEQYF
TGTGCCAGCGGCCTAGGGAGCGGGAGCTACGAGCAGTACTTC
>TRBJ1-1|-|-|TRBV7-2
CASSLSGLRFAFF
TGTGCCAGCAGCTTATCCGGGTTGAGGTTCGCTTTCTTT
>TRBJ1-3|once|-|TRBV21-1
CASSAPGQSYHSGNTIYF
TGTGCCAGCAGCGCCCCGGGACAGTCCTATCACTCTGGAAACACCATATATTTT
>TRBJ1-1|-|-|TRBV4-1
CASSQDRPQGSMNTEAFF
TGCGCCAGCAGCCAAGATCGCCCGCAGGGGAGTATGAACACTGAAGCTTTCTTT
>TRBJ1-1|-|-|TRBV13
CASSPPGGNTEAFF
TGTGCCAGCAGCCCCCCGGGGGGAAACACTGAAGCTTTCTTT
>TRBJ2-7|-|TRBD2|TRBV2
CASRGLAGGTHEQYF
TGTGCCAGCCGGGGACTAGCGGGAGGGACCCACGAGCAGTACTTC
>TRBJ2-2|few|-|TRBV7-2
CASSYPGGLENTGELFF
TGTGCCAGCAGCTACCCAGGAGGACTGGAGAACACCGGGGAGCTGTTTTTT
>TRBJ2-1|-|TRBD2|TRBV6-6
CASRRGGENNEQFF
TGTGCCAGCAGAAGGGGAGGGGAGAACAATGAGCAGTTCTTC
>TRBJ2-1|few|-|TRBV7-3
CASSPQGGVGFHEQFF
TGTGCCAGCAGTCCGCAAGGGGGAGTGGGGTTCCATGAGCAGTTCTTC